This entry describes one T cell receptor (beta chain). One end of the junction is discordant with germline, which a read error may explain. Germline V gene lookup returns CDR1 SQVTM and CDR2 ANQGSEA. The CDR3 has 15 amino acids. Clones were read by immunoSEQ multiplex PCR, and TCRdb kept only the in-frame ones, dropping some. The sample shows 500,000 to 550,000 clones, about four fifths of them seen only once. The data originate from a study of shared T cell receptors in the human thymus. In addition, the sample was reused for a study of human thymus T cells. That work adds: Infants served as donors; they were healthy and Finnish and were having corrective surgery for congenital heart defects.

V gene TRBV29-1 combines with J gene TRBJ2-3; TRBD2 matches at 13 bases. Input material: thymocytes. This sequence was found in a boy less than two years old with a congenital heart defect. The CDR3 region has the DNA TGCAGCGTGGAAGGGACTAGCGGGACGACAGATACGCAGTATTTT. Its translation is CSVEGTSGTTDTQYF.